The rows below give T cell receptor beta chains drawn from one sample of a study of post-analysis software for immune sequencing data. TCRdb recomputed calls from the PCR reads with MiXCR, one row per CDR3 protein. The data show almost 700,000 distinct CDR3 sequences, more than 50% seen once. Sequenced material: blood. These receptor sequences come from a girl aged 2 to 9 with multiple sclerosis. The CDR3 runs from the conserved cysteine through the conserved F or W. A D gene is named only where the DNA matches it firmly. The size field is filled for only some rows; it gives once, few, many or a size class.

j_gene | abundance | d_gene | v_gene | CDR3aa | CDR3nt
TRBJ1-2 | . | . | TRBV29-1 | CSVEDEGQGSYGYTF | TGCAGCGTTGAAGATGAAGGGCAGGGCAGCTATGGCTACACCTTC
TRBJ2-1 | . | TRBD2 | TRBV4-2 | CASTTGPQRGGKGEQFF | TGTGCCAGCACTACAGGGCCCCAGCGGGGGGGCAAAGGTGAGCAGTTCTTC
TRBJ2-7 | . | TRBD2 | TRBV29-1 | CSVEDPLAGGSYEQYF | TGCAGCGTTGAAGATCCCCTAGCGGGAGGCTCATACGAGCAGTACTTC
TRBJ2-3 | . | TRBD1 | TRBV10-3 | CAISEPTGQAPDTQYF | TGTGCCATCAGTGAGCCGACAGGGCAGGCTCCAGATACGCAGTATTTT
TRBJ2-6 | . | . | TRBV29-1 | CSVGSSPKGANVLTF | TGCAGCGTTGGATCCAGCCCGAAGGGGGCCAACGTCCTGACTTTC
TRBJ2-7 | many | . | TRBV21-1 | CASSKGGVSYEQYF | TGTGCCAGCAGCAAAGGGGGGGTCTCCTACGAGCAGTACTTC
TRBJ2-5 | few | . | TRBV12-3/TRBV12-4 | CASRWEGQETQYF | TGTGCCAGCCGCTGGGAAGGACAAGAGACCCAGTACTTC
TRBJ2-1 | . | TRBD2 | TRBV10-3 | CAISPPQRGYNEQFF | TGTGCCATCTCACCCCCTCAGCGGGGGTACAATGAGCAGTTCTTC
TRBJ2-5 | . | . | TRBV24-1 | CATSDSQGQWETQYF | TGTGCCACCAGTGATTCCCAGGGGCAATGGGAGACCCAGTACTTC
TRBJ1-2 | . | . | TRBV4-1 | CASSQDRTGGYTF | TGCGCCAGCAGCCAAGACAGGACGGGGGGCTACACCTTC
TRBJ1-5 | . | . | TRBV12-3/TRBV12-4 | CASSAGLQQPQHF | TGTGCCAGCAGTGCAGGGTTACAGCAGCCCCAGCATTTT
TRBJ1-2 | . | TRBD1 | TRBV5-1 | CASSLSAGGRDYGYTF | TGCGCCAGCAGCTTGAGTGCAGGGGGGCGCGACTATGGCTACACCTTC
TRBJ1-2 | . | . | TRBV20-1 | CSARLTGLGYGYTF | TGCAGTGCTAGGTTAACAGGGCTCGGCTATGGCTACACCTTC
TRBJ2-3 | . | . | TRBV20-1 | CSAREWSDTQYF | TGCAGTGCCAGAGAATGGTCAGATACGCAGTATTTT
TRBJ2-1 | . | TRBD2 | TRBV12-3/TRBV12-4 | CASSILAVAYNEQFF | TGTGCCAGCAGTATACTAGCGGTGGCCTACAATGAGCAGTTCTTC
TRBJ2-1 | . | TRBD2 | TRBV20-1 | CSAWGLADNEQFF | TGCAGTGCATGGGGACTAGCGGACAATGAGCAGTTCTTC
TRBJ2-6 | few | TRBD1 | TRBV6-1 | CASSEAIGTGGPGANVLTF | TGTGCCAGCAGTGAAGCGATCGGGACAGGGGGACCTGGGGCCAACGTCCTGACTTTC
TRBJ1-2 | . | TRBD1 | TRBV7-2 | CASSLITGGRNGYTF | TGTGCCAGCAGCTTAATAACAGGGGGTCGGAATGGCTACACCTTC
TRBJ2-1 | . | . | TRBV5-1 | CASSRLSDEQFF | TGCGCCAGCAGCAGGCTTAGCGATGAGCAGTTCTTC
TRBJ1-5 | . | . | TRBV4-2 | CASSQQRGAQPQHF | TGTGCCAGCAGCCAACAGAGGGGGGCACAGCCCCAGCATTTT
TRBJ2-1 | . | TRBD1 | TRBV7-2 | CASSQGGRPEGEQFF | TGTGCCAGCAGCCAAGGGGGCAGACCCGAGGGTGAGCAGTTCTTC
TRBJ2-7 | . | . | TRBV21-1 | CASSKVGGQGRVVTYEQYF | TGTGCCAGCAGCAAAGTAGGGGGACAGGGGCGGGTAGTGACCTACGAGCAGTACTTC
TRBJ1-1 | . | . | TRBV7-2 | CASSLETGGATEAFF | TGTGCCAGCAGCTTAGAAACAGGTGGGGCCACTGAAGCTTTCTTT
TRBJ2-7 | . | TRBD1 | TRBV20-1 | CSARDWGQEAYEQYF | TGCAGTGCTAGAGATTGGGGACAGGAAGCCTACGAGCAGTACTTC
TRBJ2-5 | . | . | TRBV29-1 | CSVDGDWIYQETQYF | TGCAGCGTTGACGGGGACTGGATATACCAAGAGACCCAGTACTTC
TRBJ1-2 | . | . | TRBV7-2 | CASSLLVGYTF | TGTGCCAGCAGCTTATTGGTTGGCTACACCTTC
TRBJ2-2 | few | . | TRBV7-2 | CASSPGQGITGELFF | TGTGCCAGCAGCCCTGGGCAGGGGATAACCGGGGAGCTGTTTTTT
TRBJ2-7 | . | TRBD1 | TRBV7-2 | CASTTQQGVGYEQYF | TGTGCCAGCACCACACAACAGGGGGTGGGCTACGAGCAGTACTTC
TRBJ1-2 | few | TRBD1 | TRBV29-1 | CSASRDRYSGGYTF | TGCAGCGCGTCCAGGGACAGGTACTCGGGAGGCTACACCTTC
TRBJ2-3 | . | TRBD2 | TRBV5-1 | CASIPGTSGTTQYF | TGCGCCAGCATCCCCGGGACTAGCGGGACGACGCAGTATTTT
TRBJ2-5 | few | TRBD1 | TRBV6-2/TRBV6-3 | CVTTGVPGGETQYF | TGTGTTACTACCGGGGTTCCAGGGGGAGAGACCCAGTACTTC
TRBJ2-7 | . | TRBD1 | TRBV18 | CASSPTDRGHYEQYF | TGTGCCAGCTCACCGACGGACAGGGGGCACTACGAGCAGTACTTC
TRBJ2-7 | . | . | TRBV13 | CASSWGRGRSYEQYF | TGTGCCAGCAGCTGGGGGCGGGGACGCTCCTACGAGCAGTACTTC
TRBJ1-2 | . | . | TRBV4-1 | CASSRFRLELDYGYTF | TGCGCCAGCAGCCGCTTCCGCCTAGAGCTCGACTATGGCTACACCTTC
TRBJ2-6 | few | . | TRBV20-1 | CSARGRADSGANVLTF | TGCAGTGCTAGAGGTCGGGCGGATTCTGGGGCCAACGTCCTGACTTTC
TRBJ2-5 | . | TRBD2 | TRBV7-9 | CATAWTSGGPKETQYF | TGTGCCACCGCGTGGACTAGCGGGGGGCCTAAAGAGACCCAGTACTTC
TRBJ2-1 | . | . | TRBV20-1 | CSCADRFSYNEQFF | TGCAGTTGCGCCGACAGGTTTTCCTACAATGAGCAGTTCTTC
TRBJ2-5 | few | TRBD2 | TRBV4-2 | CASSPRTSGGVETQYF | TGTGCCAGCAGCCCCCGGACTAGCGGGGGGGTGGAGACCCAGTACTTC